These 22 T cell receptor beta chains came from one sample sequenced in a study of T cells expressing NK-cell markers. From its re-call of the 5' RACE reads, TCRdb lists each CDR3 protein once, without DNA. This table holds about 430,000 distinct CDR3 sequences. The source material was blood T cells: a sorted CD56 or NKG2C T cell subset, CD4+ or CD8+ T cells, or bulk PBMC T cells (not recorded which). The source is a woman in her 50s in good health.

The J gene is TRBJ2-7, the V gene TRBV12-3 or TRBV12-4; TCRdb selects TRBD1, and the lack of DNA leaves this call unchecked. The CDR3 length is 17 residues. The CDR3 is CASSFRLGGTLSYEQYF.

The CDR3 is CASSPLGLADTEAFF. This chain links TRBV27 with TRBJ1-1. CDR3 size: 15 residues. From germline, CDR1 is MNHEY and CDR2 SMNVEV (reference sequence).

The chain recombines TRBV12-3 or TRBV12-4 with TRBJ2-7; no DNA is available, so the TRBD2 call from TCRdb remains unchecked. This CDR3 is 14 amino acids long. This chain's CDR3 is CASSYSGTSGSTYF.

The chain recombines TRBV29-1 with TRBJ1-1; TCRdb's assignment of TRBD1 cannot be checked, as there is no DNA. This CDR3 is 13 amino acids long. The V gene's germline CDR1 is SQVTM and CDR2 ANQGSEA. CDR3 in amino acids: CSVGQGQGRGAFF.

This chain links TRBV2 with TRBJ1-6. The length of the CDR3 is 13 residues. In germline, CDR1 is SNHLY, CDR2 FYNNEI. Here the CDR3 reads CASRDREDSPLHF.

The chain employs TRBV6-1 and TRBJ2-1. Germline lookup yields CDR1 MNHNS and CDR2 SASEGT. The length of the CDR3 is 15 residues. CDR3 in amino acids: CASSGPTSSYNEQFF.

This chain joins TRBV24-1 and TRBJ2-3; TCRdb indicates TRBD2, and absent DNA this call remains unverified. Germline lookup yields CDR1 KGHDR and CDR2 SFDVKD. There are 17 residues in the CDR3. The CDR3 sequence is CATSDPRTSGSTDTQYF.

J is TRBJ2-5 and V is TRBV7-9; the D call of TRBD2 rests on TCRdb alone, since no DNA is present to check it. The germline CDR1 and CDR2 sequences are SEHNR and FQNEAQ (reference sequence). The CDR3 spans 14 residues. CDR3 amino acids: CASRRGLKKETQYF.

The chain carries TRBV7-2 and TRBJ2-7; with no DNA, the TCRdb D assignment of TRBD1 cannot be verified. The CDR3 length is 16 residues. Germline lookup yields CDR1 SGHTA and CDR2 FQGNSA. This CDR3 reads CASSTPPGHHSYEQYF.

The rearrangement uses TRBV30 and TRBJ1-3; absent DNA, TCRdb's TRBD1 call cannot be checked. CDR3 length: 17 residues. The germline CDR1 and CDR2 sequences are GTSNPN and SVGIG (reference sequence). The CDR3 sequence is CAWSVLSLRTAGNTIYF.

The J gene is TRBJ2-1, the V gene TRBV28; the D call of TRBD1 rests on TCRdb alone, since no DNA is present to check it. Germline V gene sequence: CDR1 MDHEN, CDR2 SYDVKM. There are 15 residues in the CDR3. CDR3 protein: CASTQNRLSYNEQFF. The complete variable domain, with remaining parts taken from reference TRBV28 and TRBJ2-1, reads DVKVTQSSRYLVKRTGEKVFLECVQDMDHENMFWYRQDPGLGLRLIYFSYDVKMKEKGDIPEGYSVSREKKERFSLILESASTNQTSMYLCASTQNRLSYNEQFFGPGTRLTVL.

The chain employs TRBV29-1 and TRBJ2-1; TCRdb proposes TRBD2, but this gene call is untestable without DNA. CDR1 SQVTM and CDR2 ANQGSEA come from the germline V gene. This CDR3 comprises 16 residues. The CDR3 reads CSVVIGGPGLAHEQFF.

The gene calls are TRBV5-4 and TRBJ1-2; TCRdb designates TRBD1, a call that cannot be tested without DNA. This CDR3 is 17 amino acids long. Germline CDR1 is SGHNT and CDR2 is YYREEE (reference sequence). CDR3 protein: CASSLGTGVGTMDGYTF.

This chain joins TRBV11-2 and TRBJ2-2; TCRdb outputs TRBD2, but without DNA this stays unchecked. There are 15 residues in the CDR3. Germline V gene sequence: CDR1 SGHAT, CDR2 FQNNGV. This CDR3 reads CASSNSQGDTGELFF.

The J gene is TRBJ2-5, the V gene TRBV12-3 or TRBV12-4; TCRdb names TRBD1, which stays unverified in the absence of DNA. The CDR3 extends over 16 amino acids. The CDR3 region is CASSLQIGTAQETQYF.

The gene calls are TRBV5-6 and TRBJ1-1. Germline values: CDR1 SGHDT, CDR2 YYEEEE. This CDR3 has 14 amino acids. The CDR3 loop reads CASSFMAGRTEAFF.

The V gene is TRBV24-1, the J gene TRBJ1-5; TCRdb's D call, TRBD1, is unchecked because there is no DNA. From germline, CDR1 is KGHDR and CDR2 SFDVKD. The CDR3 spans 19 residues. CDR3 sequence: CATSAPPGTGGQISQPQHF.

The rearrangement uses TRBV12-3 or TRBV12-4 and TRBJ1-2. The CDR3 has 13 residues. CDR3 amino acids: CASSLVEFYGYTF.

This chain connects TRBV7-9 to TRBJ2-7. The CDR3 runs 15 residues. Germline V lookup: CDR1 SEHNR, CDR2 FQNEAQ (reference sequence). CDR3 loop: CASSLGGSHGGEQYF.

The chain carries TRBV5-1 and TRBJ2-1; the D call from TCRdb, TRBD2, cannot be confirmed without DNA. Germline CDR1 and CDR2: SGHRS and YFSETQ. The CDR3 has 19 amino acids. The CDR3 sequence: CASSLAGLAGRSSYNEQFF.

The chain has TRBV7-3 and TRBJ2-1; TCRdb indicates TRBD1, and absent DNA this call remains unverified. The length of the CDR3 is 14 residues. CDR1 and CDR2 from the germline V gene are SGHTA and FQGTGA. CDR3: CASSLWGQYNEQFF.

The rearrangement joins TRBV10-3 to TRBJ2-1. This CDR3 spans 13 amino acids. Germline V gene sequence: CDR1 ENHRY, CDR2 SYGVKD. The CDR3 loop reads CAISETSDLGQFF.